Presented here are 17 T cell receptor beta chains from one specimen sequenced in a study of T cell responses to AZD1222 COVID-19 vaccine. Assay: immunoSEQ multiplex PCR; the TCRdb copy retains only in-frame clones and omits some. In the table there are some 120,000 clones, 86% of which are singletons. This specimen consisted of peripheral blood, obtained 28 days after the second AZD1222 dose. These receptor sequences come from an adult who received the AZD1222 COVID-19 vaccine.

This rearrangement joins TRBV19 to TRBJ1-6; D is possibly TRBD1 (5 bases). Trimming took 0 bases from V and 10 from J, leaving 16 bases between them. CDR3 size: 16 residues. From germline, CDR1 is LNHDA and CDR2 SQIVND (reference sequence). In DNA form, the CDR3 reads TGTGCCAGTAGTATAGATGGGGGGACGCCTCGATCACCCCTCCACTTT. Translated: CASSIDGGTPRSPLHF.

CDR3 loop: CASSPRLQMNTEAFF. As DNA, the CDR3 is TGTGCCAGCTCACCACGTTTACAGATGAACACTGAAGCTTTCTTT. The chain has TRBV18 and TRBJ1-1; D unresolved. Germline V gene data show CDR1 as KGHSH and CDR2 as LQKENI. This CDR3 contains 15 residues. V lost 1 base, J lost 0 bases, and 9 bases lay in between.

The chain combines TRBV12-3 or TRBV12-4 with TRBJ2-7; D possibly uses TRBD1 or TRBD2 (5 bases each). Between the trimmed V and J ends, which lost 6 bases and 7 bases, there was a span of 16 bases. This CDR3 is built from 13 residues. CDR3 nucleotides: TGTGCCAGCAGCGCAGGGTCGACGGGGGAGCAGTACTTC. This sequence encodes CASSAGSTGEQYF.

V and J are TRBV6-1 and TRBJ1-2; no clear D. Germline V gene data show CDR1 as MNHNS and CDR2 as SASEGT. The CDR3 runs to 14 residues. Trimming took off 1 base at V and 6 bases at J, with 12 bases between the two ends. The CDR3 sequence: CASSEDSSHNGYTF. The CDR3, as DNA: TGTGCCAGCAGTGAAGATTCGAGCCACAATGGCTACACCTTC.

This clone was seen a single time. The chain uses TRBV5-4 and TRBJ2-7; a weak D match, TRBD2 (6 bases). Trimming stripped 4 bases from V and 0 bases from J, with 17 bases between. In germline, CDR1 is SGHNT, CDR2 YYREEE (reference sequence). The CDR3 consists of 16 residues. The CDR3 protein is CASSPGAGYSSYEQYF. CDR3 DNA: TGTGCCAGCAGCCCTGGAGCGGGTTACAGCTCCTACGAGCAGTACTTC.

The chain carries TRBV3-1 (or the pseudogene TRBV3-2) and TRBJ1-1, with D uncertain. CDR1 and CDR2 (germline): LGHDT, YNNKEL (reference sequence). CDR3 length equals 13 residues. V shed 7 bases and J shed 1 base, with 10 bases lying between them. As DNA, the CDR3 is TGTGCCAGCACGGCGACATCGAACACTGAAGCTTTCTTT. Translated, it gives CASTATSNTEAFF.

V and J are TRBV2 and TRBJ2-3, with TRBD2 matching over 12 bases. CDR3 length equals 18 residues. CDR1 is SNHLY, CDR2 FYNNEI, per germline. Trimming cost V 4 bases and J 6 bases; bases outside gene matches: 14. The CDR3 DNA reads as TGTGCCAGCAGTGTTTCTAGCGGGGGGGACGACTCCGGCGATACGCAGTATTTT. Translation gives CASSVSSGGDDSGDTQYF.

V is TRBV6-1 and J is TRBJ1-6; D unclear. V was trimmed by 2 bases and J by 7 bases, leaving 3 bases between them. The CDR3 runs 12 residues. CDR1 is MNHNS and CDR2 is SASEGT in the germline V gene. The CDR3 spells CASSEINSPLHF. In nucleotides, the CDR3 is TGTGCCAGCAGTGAAATAAATTCACCCCTCCACTTT.

This chain links TRBV5-6 with TRBJ1-2; D gene ambiguous. Germline V gene lookup returns CDR1 SGHDT and CDR2 YYEEEE. This CDR3 is 12 amino acids long. V lost 2 bases to trimming and J lost 7 bases, with 9 bases between them. The CDR3 nucleotides are TGTGCCAGCAGCTTAGAAGCCGCTGGCTACACCTTC. As protein: CASSLEAAGYTF.

The V call is TRBV9, the J call TRBJ1-1, with D maybe TRBD1 (6 bases). V lost 5 bases, J lost 2 bases, and 13 bases lay in between. Germline-derived CDR1 and CDR2 are SGDLS and YYNGEE. CDR3 length equals 14 residues. CDR3 loop: CASSLSDRNTEAFF. The CDR3 DNA reads as TGTGCCAGCAGTCTGTCGGACAGAAACACTGAAGCTTTCTTT. The full variable domain, with the rest looked up from reference TRBV9 and TRBJ1-1, is DSGVTQTPKHLITATGQRVTLRCSPRSGDLSVYWYQQSLDQGLQFLIQYYNGEERAKGNILERFSAQQFPDLHSELNLSSLELGDSALYFCASSLSDRNTEAFFGQGTRLTVV.

There are a few counts of this clone. This chain joins TRBV28 and TRBJ2-2; perhaps D is TRBD1 or TRBD2 (5 bases each). V shed 6 bases and J shed 5 bases, with 25 bases lying between them. Germline-derived CDR1 and CDR2 are MDHEN and SYDVKM. The CDR3 length is 18 residues. CDR3 nucleotide sequence: TGTGCCAGCAGCTACCTGATGGGAACAGGAGGAAGTACCGGGGAGCTGTTTTTT. As protein: CASSYLMGTGGSTGELFF.

The chain is built from TRBV6-5 and TRBJ2-2, with D perhaps TRBD2 (6 bases). Germline loops: CDR1 MNHEY, CDR2 SVGAGI. Deletions cut 7 bases from V and 0 bases from J, with 12 bases between. The CDR3 spans 15 residues. CDR3 loop: CASKTGTSNTGELFF. DNA of the CDR3: TGTGCCAGCAAAACCGGGACTTCGAACACCGGGGAGCTGTTTTTT.

This clone was counted only a few times. The chain couples TRBV28 to TRBJ1-5; maybe TRBD1 (5 bases). The germline V and J ends were trimmed by 6 bases and 6 bases, with 18 bases remaining between them. Germline-derived CDR1 and CDR2 are MDHEN and SYDVKM. CDR3 size: 15 residues. This CDR3 reads CASSPQEITPQPQHF. As DNA, the CDR3 is TGTGCCAGCAGCCCACAGGAAATCACGCCTCAGCCCCAGCATTTT.

The chain carries TRBV28 and TRBJ1-2, with TRBD1 matching 7 bases. CDR1 and CDR2 (germline): MDHEN, SYDVKM. Trimming took 7 bases from V and 2 from J; bases not matched to a gene: 10. The CDR3 length is 15 residues. CDR3 DNA: TGTGCCAGCACGTCGCGGACAGGAGGAAACTATGGCTACACCTTC. Translation gives CASTSRTGGNYGYTF.

This clone was observed a single time. V usage is TRBV2 and J usage is TRBJ1-5; D remains ambiguous. Germline V CDR1 and CDR2: SNHLY, FYNNEI. V gave up 3 bases and J gave up 3 bases, with 9 bases separating them. This CDR3 has 14 amino acids. CDR3 DNA sequence: TGTGCCAGCAGTGACCCCCGGAACAATCAGCCCCAGCATTTT. This codes for CASSDPRNNQPQHF.

The rearrangement uses TRBV23-1 and TRBJ2-7; TRBD1 matches 9 bases. TRBV23-1 is treated as an ORF (open reading frame) with a function not yet certain. There are 16 residues in the CDR3. V gave up 2 bases and J gave up 5 bases; unmatched junction bases: 10. The CDR3 DNA is TGCGCCAGCAGTCAACCGACCGGGACAGGGTCCCACGAGCAGTACTTC. Amino acids: CASSQPTGTGSHEQYF.

The V call is TRBV5-1, the J call TRBJ1-2; D is undetermined. The germline V gene encodes CDR1 SGHRS and CDR2 YFSETQ. The CDR3 loop spans 13 amino acids. V shed 2 bases and J shed 5 bases, with 10 bases lying between them. This chain's CDR3 is CASSLRDLYGYTF. Written as DNA, the CDR3 is TGCGCCAGCAGCTTAAGAGATTTATATGGCTACACCTTC.